This TCR beta chain emerged from a study of T cells in Graves' hyperthyroidism and ophthalmopathy. Amplified TCR beta CDR3 regions derived from RNA transcripts. The HTBI set primed first-round TCR CDR3 RT-PCR. MiXCR was run by TCRdb on the multiplex PCR reads, yielding one entry per CDR3 protein. The sample has about 660,000 distinct CDR3 sequences; just under 45% are singletons. Reasons for excluding patients were uncontrolled infection, other autoimmune disease, pregnancy or lactation. After removal of 6 bases from V and 3 bases from J, the junction contained 5 bases not matched to a gene. The germline gives CDR1 ENHRY, CDR2 SYGVKD. The CDR3 runs 13 residues. Whole-study findings and limits: The majority of expanded thyroid clonotypes above 0.001 also appeared in blood. Stable hyperthyroidism was told apart from ophthalmopathy by a model built on 13 V-J features. Ophthalmopathy was model-predicted a median about 7.1 months pre-onset.

As concerns this clonotype: Its antigen remains unidentified.

The receptor was derived from an adult man with Graves' disease, either hyperthyroidism or ophthalmopathy (not recorded which). V gene TRBV10-3 combines with J gene TRBJ2-7; 7 nucleotides agree with TRBD1. Sequencing was carried out using peripheral blood or thyroid tissue (not recorded which). This CDR3 reads CAIRGTDYYEQYF. CDR3 bases: TGTGCCATCAGGGGGACAGACTACTACGAGCAGTACTTC.